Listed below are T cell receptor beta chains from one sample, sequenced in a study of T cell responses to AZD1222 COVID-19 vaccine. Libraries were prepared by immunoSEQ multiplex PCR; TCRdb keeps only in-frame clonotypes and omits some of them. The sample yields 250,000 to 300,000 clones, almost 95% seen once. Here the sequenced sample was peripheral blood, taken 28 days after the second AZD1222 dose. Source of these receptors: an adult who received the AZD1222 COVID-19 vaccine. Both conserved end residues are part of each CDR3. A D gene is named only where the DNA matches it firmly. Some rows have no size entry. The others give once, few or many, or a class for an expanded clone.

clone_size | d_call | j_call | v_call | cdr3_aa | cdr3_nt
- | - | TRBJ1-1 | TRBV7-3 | CASKSPNTEAFF | TGTGCCAGCAAAAGTCCGAACACTGAAGCTTTCTTT
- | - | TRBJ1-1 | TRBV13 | CASAQGRRAFF | TGTGCCAGCGCTCAAGGGAGGCGCGCTTTCTTT
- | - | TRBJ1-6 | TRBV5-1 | CASSLQGINSPLHF | TGCGCCAGCAGCTTGCAGGGGATCAATTCACCCCTCCACTTT
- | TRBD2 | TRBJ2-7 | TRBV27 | CASSSPIAGGTYEQYF | TGTGCCAGCAGTTCACCCATAGCGGGGGGGACCTACGAGCAGTACTTC
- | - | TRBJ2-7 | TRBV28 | CASSFPRGEQYF | TGTGCCAGCAGTTTCCCTAGAGGCGAGCAGTACTTC
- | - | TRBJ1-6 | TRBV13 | CASSRGGLKIEPLHF | TGTGCCAGCAGCCGAGGGGGGCTCAAGATCGAACCCCTCCACTTT
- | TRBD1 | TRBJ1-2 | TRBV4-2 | CASSQDMGQGASNYGYTF | TGTGCCAGCAGCCAAGATATGGGACAGGGGGCATCTAACTATGGCTACACCTTC
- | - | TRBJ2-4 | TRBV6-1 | CASSDTPIQYF | TGTGCCAGCAGTGATACTCCAATTCAGTACTTC
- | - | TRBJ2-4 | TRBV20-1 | CSASGINIQYF | TGCAGTGCCTCAGGGATAAACATTCAGTACTTC
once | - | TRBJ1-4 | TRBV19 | CASSVRDTAVEKLFF | TGTGCCAGTAGCGTACGGGACACTGCAGTAGAAAAACTGTTTTTT
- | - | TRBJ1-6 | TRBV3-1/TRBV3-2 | CASSPVRGTYPF | TGTGCCAGCAGCCCTGTCCGCGGGACATATCCTTTT
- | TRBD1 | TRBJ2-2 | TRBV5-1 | CASSTGTGNTGELFF | TGCGCCAGCAGTACCGGGACAGGGAACACCGGGGAGCTGTTTTTT
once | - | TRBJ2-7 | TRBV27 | CASSSGRINEQYF | TGTGCCAGCAGTTCCGGTCGGATTAACGAGCAGTACTTC
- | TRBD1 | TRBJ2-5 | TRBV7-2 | CASSKQGWETQYF | TGTGCCAGCAGCAAACAGGGGTGGGAGACCCAGTACTTC
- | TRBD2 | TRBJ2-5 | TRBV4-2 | CASSQDRGLVQETQYF | TGTGCCAGCAGCCAAGACAGGGGACTAGTCCAAGAGACCCAGTACTTC
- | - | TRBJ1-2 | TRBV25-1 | CASSESGGRANYGYTF | TGTGCCAGCAGTGAATCCGGGGGAAGGGCCAACTATGGCTACACCTTC
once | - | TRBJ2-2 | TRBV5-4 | CASSSRGAAGELFF | TGTGCCAGCAGCTCCAGAGGGGCCGCCGGGGAGCTGTTTTTT
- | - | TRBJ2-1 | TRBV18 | CASSEGQVGYNEQFF | TGTGCCAGCTCTGAGGGACAAGTAGGCTACAATGAGCAGTTCTTC
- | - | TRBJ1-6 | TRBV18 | CASSPVSGPYNSPLHF | TGTGCCAGCTCACCAGTTTCGGGGCCCTATAATTCACCCCTCCACTTT